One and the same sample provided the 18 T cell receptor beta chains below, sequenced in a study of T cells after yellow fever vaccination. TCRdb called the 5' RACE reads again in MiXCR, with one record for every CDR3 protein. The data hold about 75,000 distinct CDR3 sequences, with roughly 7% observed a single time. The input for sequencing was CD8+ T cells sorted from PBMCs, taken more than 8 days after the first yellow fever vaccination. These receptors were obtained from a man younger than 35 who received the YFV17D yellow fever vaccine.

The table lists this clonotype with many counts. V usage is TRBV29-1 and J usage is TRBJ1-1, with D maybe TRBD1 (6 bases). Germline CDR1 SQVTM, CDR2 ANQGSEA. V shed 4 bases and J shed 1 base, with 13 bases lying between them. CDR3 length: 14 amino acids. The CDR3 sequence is CSVGGRGQNTEAFF. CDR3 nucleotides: TGCAGCGTTGGGGGTAGGGGACAGAACACTGAAGCTTTCTTT.

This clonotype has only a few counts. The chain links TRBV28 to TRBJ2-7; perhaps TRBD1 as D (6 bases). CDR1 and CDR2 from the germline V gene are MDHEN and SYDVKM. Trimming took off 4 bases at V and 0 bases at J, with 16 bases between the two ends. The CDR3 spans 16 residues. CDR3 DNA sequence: TGTGCCAGCAGTTCCGTGACAGGCGGTGCCTCCTACGAGCAGTACGTC. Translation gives CASSSVTGGASYEQYV.

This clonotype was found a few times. CDR3: CSVDGEQGATEAFF. In DNA, the CDR3 is TGCAGCGTTGATGGAGAACAGGGCGCCACTGAAGCTTTCTTT. The chain is built from TRBV29-1 and TRBJ1-1, with D perhaps TRBD1 (6 bases). Per the germline V gene, CDR1 is SQVTM and CDR2 is ANQGSEA. The V gene lost 3 bases and the J gene lost 4 bases, with 15 bases spanning the gap. The CDR3 sequence is 14 residues long.

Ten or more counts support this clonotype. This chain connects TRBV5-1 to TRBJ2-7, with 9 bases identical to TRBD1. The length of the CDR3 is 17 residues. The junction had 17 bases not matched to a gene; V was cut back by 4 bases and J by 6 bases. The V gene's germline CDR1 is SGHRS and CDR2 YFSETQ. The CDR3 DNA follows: TGCGCCAGCAGCATCCCCTCCGGGACAGGGAGGGATGGCGAGCAGTACTTC. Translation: CASSIPSGTGRDGEQYF.

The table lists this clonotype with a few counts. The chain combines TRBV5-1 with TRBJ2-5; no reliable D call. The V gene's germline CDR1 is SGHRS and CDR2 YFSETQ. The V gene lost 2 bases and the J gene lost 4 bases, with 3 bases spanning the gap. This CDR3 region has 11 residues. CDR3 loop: CASSFRETQYF. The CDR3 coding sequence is TGCGCCAGCAGCTTCAGAGAGACCCAGTACTTC.

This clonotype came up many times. DNA of the CDR3: TGTGCCAGCTCACCGACAGGGGACTCCTACAATGAGCAGTTCTTC. This gives the protein CASSPTGDSYNEQFF. The chain joins TRBV18 to TRBJ2-1, with TRBD1 identical over 8 bases. V lost 3 bases to trimming and J lost 0 bases; unmatched junction nucleotides: 1. The V gene's germline CDR1 is KGHSH and CDR2 LQKENI. The CDR3 spans 15 residues.

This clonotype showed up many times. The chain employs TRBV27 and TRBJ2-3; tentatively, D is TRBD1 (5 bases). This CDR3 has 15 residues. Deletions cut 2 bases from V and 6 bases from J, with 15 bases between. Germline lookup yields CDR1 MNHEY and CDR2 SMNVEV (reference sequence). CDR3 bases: TGTGCCAGCAGTTTAAGGGCGGACGGACACGATACGCAGTATTTT. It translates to CASSLRADGHDTQYF.

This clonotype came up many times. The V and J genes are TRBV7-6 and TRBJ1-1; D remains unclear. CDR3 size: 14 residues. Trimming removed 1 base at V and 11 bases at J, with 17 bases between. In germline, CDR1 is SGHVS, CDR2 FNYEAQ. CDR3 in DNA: TGTGCCAGCAGCTTAGGATCTGGGGAACCCCAGGCTTTCTTT. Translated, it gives CASSLGSGEPQAFF.

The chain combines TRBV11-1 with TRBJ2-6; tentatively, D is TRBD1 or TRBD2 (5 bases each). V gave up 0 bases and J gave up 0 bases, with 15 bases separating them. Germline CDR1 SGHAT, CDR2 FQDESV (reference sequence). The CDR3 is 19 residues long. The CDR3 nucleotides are TGTGCCAGCAGCTTAGCGCGAGGGCAGGGAAGCTCTGGGGCCAACGTCCTGACTTTC. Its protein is CASSLARGQGSSGANVLTF. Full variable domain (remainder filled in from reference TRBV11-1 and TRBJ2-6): EAEVAQSPRYKITEKSQAVAFWCDPISGHATLYWYRQILGQGPELLVQFQDESVVDDSQLPKDRFSAERLKGVDSTLKIQPAELGDSAMYLCASSLARGQGSSGANVLTFGAGSRLTVL.

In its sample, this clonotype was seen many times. The CDR3 sequence is CASSLELVSISEAFF. The CDR3 nucleotides read TGCGCCAGCAGCTTGGAGCTGGTCAGTATATCTGAAGCTTTCTTT. The rearrangement uses TRBV5-1 and TRBJ1-1, with unresolved D. CDR3 length: 15 residues. Germline lookup yields CDR1 SGHRS and CDR2 YFSETQ. V was pared by 0 bases and J by 6 bases, with 15 bases between.

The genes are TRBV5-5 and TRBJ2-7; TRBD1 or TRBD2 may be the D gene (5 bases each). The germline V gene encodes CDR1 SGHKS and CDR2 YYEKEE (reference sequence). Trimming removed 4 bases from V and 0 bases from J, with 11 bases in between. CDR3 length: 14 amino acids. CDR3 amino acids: CASSPGTNSYEQYF. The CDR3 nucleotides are TGTGCCAGCAGCCCCGGGACGAACTCCTACGAGCAGTACTTC.

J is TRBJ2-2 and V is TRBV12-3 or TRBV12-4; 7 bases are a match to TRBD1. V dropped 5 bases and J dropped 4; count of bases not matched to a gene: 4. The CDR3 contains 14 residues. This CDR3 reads CASSEGAPTGELFF. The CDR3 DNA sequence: TGTGCCAGCAGTGAGGGGGCGCCCACCGGGGAGCTGTTTTTT.

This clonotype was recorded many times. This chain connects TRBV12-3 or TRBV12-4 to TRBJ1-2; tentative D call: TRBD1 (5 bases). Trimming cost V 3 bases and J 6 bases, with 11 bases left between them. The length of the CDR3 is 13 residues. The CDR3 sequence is CASSLGGGDGYTF. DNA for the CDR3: TGTGCCAGCAGTTTGGGCGGGGGGGATGGCTACACCTTC.

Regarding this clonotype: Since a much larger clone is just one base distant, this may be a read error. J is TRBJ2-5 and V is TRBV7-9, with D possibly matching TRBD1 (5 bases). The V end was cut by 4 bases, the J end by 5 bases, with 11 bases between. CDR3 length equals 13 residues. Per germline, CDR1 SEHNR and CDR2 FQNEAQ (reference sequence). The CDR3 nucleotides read TGTGCCAGCAGCTGGACATCCCACGAGACCCAGTACTTC. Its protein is CASSWTSHETQYF.

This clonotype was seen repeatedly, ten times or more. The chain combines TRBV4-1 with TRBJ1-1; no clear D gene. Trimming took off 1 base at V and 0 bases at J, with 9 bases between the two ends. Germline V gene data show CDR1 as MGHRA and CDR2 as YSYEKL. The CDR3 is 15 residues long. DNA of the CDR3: TGCGCCAGCAGCCAAGGTTTCGAGTTGAACACTGAAGCTTTCTTT. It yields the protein CASSQGFELNTEAFF.

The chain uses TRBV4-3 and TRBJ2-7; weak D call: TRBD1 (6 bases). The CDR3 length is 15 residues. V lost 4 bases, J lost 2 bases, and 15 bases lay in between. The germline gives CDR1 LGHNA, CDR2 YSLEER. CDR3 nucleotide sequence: TGCGCCAGCAGCCCCCGGACAGCGAGGGCCTACGAGCAGTACTTC. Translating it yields CASSPRTARAYEQYF.

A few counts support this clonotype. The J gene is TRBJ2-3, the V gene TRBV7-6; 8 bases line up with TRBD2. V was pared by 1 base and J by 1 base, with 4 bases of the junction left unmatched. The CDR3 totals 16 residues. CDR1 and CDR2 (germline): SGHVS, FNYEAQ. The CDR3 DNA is TGTGCCAGCAGCTTAGACCCGGGGGGGGGCACAGATACGCAGTATTTT. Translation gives CASSLDPGGGTDTQYF.

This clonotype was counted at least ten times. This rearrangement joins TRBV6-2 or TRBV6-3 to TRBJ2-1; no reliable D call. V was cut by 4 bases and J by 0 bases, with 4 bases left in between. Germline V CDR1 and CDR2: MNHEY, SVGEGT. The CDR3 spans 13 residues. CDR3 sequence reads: CASSSSSYNEQFF. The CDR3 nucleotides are TGTGCCAGCAGTTCTAGCTCCTACAATGAGCAGTTCTTC.